This T cell receptor (beta chain) stems from a study of CD8+ T cells in alopecia areata. Overall study results and limits: In blood and scalp, many expanded lesional clones persisted during tofacitinib.

The V gene lost 2 bases and the J gene lost 5 bases, with 17 bases spanning the gap. The V gene's germline CDR1 is SGHRS and CDR2 YFSETQ. The CDR3 is made up of 15 amino acids. RNA was isolated and reverse transcribed to cDNA, the sequencing template. Clones were read by immunoSEQ multiplex PCR, and TCRdb kept only the in-frame ones, dropping some. The profile shows under 200,000 clones, around 59% of them singletons. Details on this clone: What it recognizes is unknown.

Treatment noted: oral pan-JAK inhibitor, 5-10 mg twice daily. Alopecia areata patients provided lesional scalp punch biopsies and peripheral blood, both collected for the study. Sequencing used CD4+ T cells sorted from blood, obtained at week 24, from a patient treated with tofacitinib. J is TRBJ2-7 and V is TRBV5-1; perhaps TRBD1 as D (5 bases). The sequence was collected from a human donor with alopecia areata. DNA of the CDR3: TGCGCCAGCAGCTTAGGACATCCCGCAGGTAACGAGCAGTACTTC. Translating it yields CASSLGHPAGNEQYF.